The clone carrying this T cell receptor (beta chain) was seen a few times. Its antigen is as yet unknown. Investigators isolated RNA and reverse transcribed it into cDNA to act as the sequencing template. Sequenced by immunoSEQ multiplex PCR; TCRdb stores in-frame clones only, minus some. This table holds about 97,000 clones, roughly two fifths found once. The entry originates in a study of CD8+ T cells in alopecia areata. Study-wide points: An increase in clonality over normal scalp was evident in lesional scalp, especially alopecia totalis/universalis. Sequencing of scalp tissue also captures the resident alphabeta T cells of normal skin.

Researchers took lesional scalp punch biopsies and peripheral blood from people who were alopecia areata patients. The CDR3 totals 15 residues. Germline lookup yields CDR1 KGHSH and CDR2 LQKENI. J was trimmed by 6 bases and V by 2 bases; bases with no gene match: 9. The chain joins TRBV18 to TRBJ2-7, with TRBD1 identical over 8 bases. This TCR derives from a human donor with alopecia areata. Sequencing was carried out using CD4+ T cells sorted from blood. Written as DNA, the CDR3 is TGTGCCAGCTCACCAGCCCCGGGACAGGCCCCCGAGCAGTACTTC. As protein: CASSPAPGQAPEQYF.